One sample yielded the 26 T cell receptor beta chains listed below, sequenced in a study of cytomegalovirus exposure and HLA in healthy donors (dated by TCRdb to between 2016 and 2019). Libraries were constructed by the immunoSEQ multiplex PCR assay. A mixture of 60 forward primers for TCR Vbeta segments and 13 reverse primers for TCR Jbeta segments was used in the multiplex PCR. TCRdb carries this immuneACCESS record with in-frame sequences only. Its versions omit some clonotypes, under half of them owing to an unresolved V gene in the studies checked, with the rest unexplained. The sample table lists approximately 140,000 clones, around 78% of them with a count of one. The top ten clones comprise around 5.9% of the sample. Sequenced material: PBMCs. The source of these receptors is a woman between 40 and 50 years old in good health and CMV-seropositive.

V usage is TRBV5-1 and J usage is TRBJ2-7, with TRBD2 matching over 11 bases. The germline V gene encodes CDR1 SGHRS and CDR2 YFSETQ. The trim removed 1 base at V and 1 base at J, leaving 1 base unmatched. This CDR3 is built from 15 residues. Here the CDR3 DNA reads TGCGCCAGCAGCTTGAGACTAGCGGGGTCCTACGAGCAGTACTTC. This sequence encodes CASSLRLAGSYEQYF.

The CDR3 spells CASSPAGSRSYEQYF. For the CDR3, the DNA is TGTGCCAGCTCACCGGCGGGCAGCCGCTCCTACGAGCAGTACTTC. V is TRBV18 and J is TRBJ2-7; possibly TRBD2 for D (5 bases). Germline CDR1 reads KGHSH; CDR2 reads LQKENI. The V end was cut by 3 bases, the J end by 0 bases, with 12 bases between. This CDR3 comprises 15 residues.

Here the CDR3 DNA reads TGTGCCAGCAGTTGGGGACAAATCTCCTACAATGAGCAGTTCTTC. Protein product: CASSWGQISYNEQFF. The rearrangement joins TRBV27 to TRBJ2-1; perhaps TRBD1 as D (6 bases). Germline V CDR1 and CDR2: MNHEY, SMNVEV (reference sequence). The CDR3 contains 15 residues. V shed 4 bases and J shed 0 bases, with 10 bases lying between them.

This CDR3 is CASSPGKGDSEKLFF. The CDR3 DNA sequence: TGTGCCAGCAGCCCCGGAAAGGGGGACAGTGAAAAACTGTTTTTT. This sequence joins TRBV7-9 and TRBJ1-4; TRBD1 matches at 7 bases. Germline-derived CDR1 and CDR2 are SEHNR and FQNEAQ (reference sequence). Losses at the gene ends were 5 bases for V and 7 bases for J; bases not matched to a gene: 10. The CDR3 runs 15 residues.

This clone was recorded a few times. This sequence joins TRBV10-3 and TRBJ2-1; 12 nucleotides agree with TRBD2. J lost 0 bases, V lost 4 bases, and 4 bases had no gene match. CDR1 ENHRY and CDR2 SYGVKD come from the germline V gene. This CDR3 has 17 amino acids. CDR3 in DNA: TGTGCCATCAGTGCAACGACTAGCGGGAGCTCCTACAATGAGCAGTTCTTC. Its protein is CAISATTSGSSYNEQFF.

As DNA, the CDR3 is TGTGCCAGCAGAACCGGGACAGGGGCCTACGAGCAGTACTTC. The encoded protein is CASRTGTGAYEQYF. The genes are TRBV28 and TRBJ2-7, with 10 bases lining up with TRBD1. The germline V gene has CDR1 MDHEN and CDR2 SYDVKM. The V segment lost 6 bases and the J segment 2 bases; nucleotides outside the gene matches: 4. The CDR3 is 14 amino acids.

The chain employs TRBV2 and TRBJ2-3; D call uncertain. The CDR3 extends over 15 amino acids. Trimming removed 4 bases from V and 0 bases from J, with 11 bases in between. Germline loops: CDR1 SNHLY, CDR2 FYNNEI. As DNA, the CDR3 is TGTGCCAGCAGTGTCTACCCGTTGAGCACAGATACGCAGTATTTT. Residues: CASSVYPLSTDTQYF.

The chain joins TRBV6-1 to TRBJ1-1, with 11 bases matching TRBD1. The CDR3 totals 12 residues. V was clipped by 9 bases and J by 5 bases; unmatched bases: 2. CDR1 MNHNS and CDR2 SASEGT come from the germline V gene. CDR3 nucleotide sequence: TGTGCCAGGGGGACAGGGGGAACTGAAGCTTTCTTT. This encodes CARGTGGTEAFF.

The chain joins TRBV7-2 to TRBJ2-1, with 9 bases that match TRBD2. This CDR3 has 16 amino acids. Germline lookup yields CDR1 SGHTA and CDR2 FQGNSA. The ends lost 1 base at V and 7 bases at J; junction bases unmatched: 8. This CDR3 reads CASSLDGSGSGNEQFF. CDR3 nucleotides: TGTGCCAGCAGCTTAGATGGTAGCGGGAGCGGTAATGAGCAGTTCTTC.

As for this clone: At one boundary the junction diverges from the germline segment, which might be a read error. This CDR3 is also generated by other DNA sequences in the sample. The rearrangement uses TRBV29-1 and TRBJ2-5; no reliable D call. The CDR3 has 12 amino acids. CDR1 is SQVTM and CDR2 is ANQGSEA in the germline V gene. This CDR3 reads CSVEASQETQYF. The CDR3 nucleotides are TGCAGCGTCGAAGCCAGTCAAGAGACCCAGTACTTC. Together with reference TRBV29-1 and TRBJ2-5, the CDR3 gives the full variable domain: SAVISQKPSRDICQRGTSLTIQCQVDSQVTMMFWYRQQPGQSLTLIATANQGSEATYESGFVIDKFPISRPNLTFSTLTVSNMSPEDSSIYLCSVEASQETQYFGPGTRLLVL.

The rearrangement joins TRBV7-9 to TRBJ2-7, with D perhaps TRBD2 (5 bases). Trimming shortened V by 0 bases and J by 6 bases, and 6 bases separated the two germline ends. Per germline, CDR1 SEHNR and CDR2 FQNEAQ (reference sequence). This CDR3 has 12 residues. The CDR3 DNA reads as TGTGCCAGCAGCTTAGCAGGGAGCGAGCAGTACTTC. This encodes CASSLAGSEQYF.

This chain links TRBV6-5 with TRBJ2-7; TRBD2 matches 7 bases. In germline, CDR1 is MNHEY, CDR2 SVGAGI. The CDR3 spans 15 residues. The ends lost 5 bases at V and 4 bases at J; junction bases unmatched: 11. CDR3 bases: TGTGCCAGCAGTACCCGACTAGCAGCGGGGTACGAGCAGTACTTC. Translation gives CASSTRLAAGYEQYF.

The chain links TRBV28 to TRBJ2-7, with 7 bases lining up with TRBD1. After removal of 3 bases from V and 3 bases from J, the junction contained 8 bases not matched to a gene. CDR1 is MDHEN and CDR2 is SYDVKM in the germline V gene. This CDR3 is built from 15 residues. The CDR3, as DNA: TGTGCCAGCAGTTTCCGTTTCAGGGGGTTCTACGAGCAGTACTTC. Translating gives CASSFRFRGFYEQYF.

This chain links TRBV6-5 with TRBJ2-7; possibly TRBD2 for D (6 bases). Trimming cost V 0 bases and J 0 bases, with 9 bases left between them. The CDR3 extends over 15 amino acids. Germline V gives CDR1 MNHEY, CDR2 SVGAGI. In DNA, the CDR3 is TGTGCCAGCAGTTACTCCAAGGAGGGCTCCTACGAGCAGTACTTC. Amino acid sequence: CASSYSKEGSYEQYF.

The chain recombines TRBV7-2 with TRBJ2-5, with TRBD2 matching over 12 bases. V lost 5 bases and J lost 5; bases outside the gene matches: 15. This CDR3 is 18 amino acids long. The germline V gene has CDR1 SGHTA and CDR2 FQGNSA. CDR3 in DNA: TGTGCCAGCAGCACCAAAAGTCTAGCGGGGGGGGGCTACGAGACCCAGTACTTC. Amino acid sequence: CASSTKSLAGGGYETQYF.

This sequence joins TRBV7-8 and TRBJ2-7; the match to TRBD1 covers 7 bases. Germline V lookup: CDR1 SGHVS, CDR2 FQNEAQ. The junction had 9 bases not matched to a gene; V was cut back by 1 base and J by 3 bases. This CDR3 has 16 residues. This CDR3 is CASSLGRPGQLYEQYF. The CDR3, as DNA: TGTGCCAGCAGCTTAGGACGGCCGGGACAGCTCTACGAGCAGTACTTC.

The chain recombines TRBV21-1 with TRBJ1-1; TRBD1, as called in the table, went unchecked against the DNA. TRBV21-1 is a recognized pseudogene. The CDR3 spans 18 residues. CDR3 bases: TGTGCCAGCAGCAAAGCCCCAACACCCAGGGTCAGGAACACTGAAGCTTTCTTT. It yields the protein CASSKAPTPRVRNTEAFF.

The chain recombines TRBV2 with TRBJ2-3; perhaps TRBD1 as D (5 bases). The CDR3 is 14 amino acids. Germline V gives CDR1 SNHLY, CDR2 FYNNEI. The V end was cut by 9 bases, the J end by 0 bases, with 13 bases between. The CDR3 region is CASIRQGSTDTQYF. CDR3 in DNA: TGTGCCAGTATCCGCCAGGGAAGCACAGATACGCAGTATTTT.

V is TRBV7-2 and J is TRBJ2-4; 7 bases align to TRBD1. This CDR3 comprises 15 residues. The germline V gene has CDR1 SGHTA and CDR2 FQGNSA. V shed 4 bases, J shed 4 bases, and the junction held 7 bases outside the gene matches. The CDR3 DNA is TGTGCCAGCAGCTCCCGACAGGGTCAAAAAAACATTCAGTACTTC. It codes for CASSSRQGQKNIQYF.

This sequence joins TRBV18 and TRBJ2-5, with 7 bases aligning to TRBD1. The CDR3 spans 14 residues. Germline CDR1 KGHSH, CDR2 LQKENI. V lost 5 bases to trimming and J lost 2 bases; unmatched junction nucleotides: 5. CDR3 bases: TGTGCCAGCTCAAACCGGGACAGACAAGAGACCCAGTACTTC. Translated, it gives CASSNRDRQETQYF.

The chain uses TRBV19 and TRBJ1-1; D is unclear. V shed 2 bases and J shed 1 base, with 5 bases lying between them. CDR1 and CDR2 (germline): LNHDA, SQIVND (reference sequence). The CDR3 totals 13 residues. The CDR3 here is CASSIFRNTEAFF. The DNA for the CDR3 is TGTGCCAGTAGTATATTCAGGAACACTGAAGCTTTCTTT.

The V and J genes are TRBV7-2 and TRBJ2-1; 7 bases match TRBD1. Germline trimming cut 5 bases from V and 0 bases from J; bases unmatched to any gene: 7. The CDR3 covers 16 residues. CDR1 and CDR2 (germline): SGHTA, FQGNSA. CDR3 protein: CASSHGQASSYNEQFF. The CDR3, as DNA: TGTGCCAGCAGCCATGGACAGGCGAGCTCCTACAATGAGCAGTTCTTC.

The genes are TRBV9 and TRBJ2-2; TRBD1 matches 9 bases. Germline V gives CDR1 SGDLS, CDR2 YYNGEE. The CDR3 totals 15 residues. V lost 3 bases, J lost 3 bases, and 3 bases stayed unmatched. For the CDR3, the DNA is TGTGCCAGCAGCGGAACAGGGGGCTACACCGGGGAGCTGTTTTTT. It is translated as CASSGTGGYTGELFF.

This clone was picked up a small number of times. The chain uses TRBV2 and TRBJ2-7; D perhaps matches TRBD1 (5 bases). V lost 5 bases to trimming and J lost 5 bases, with 13 bases between them. This CDR3 comprises 13 residues. CDR1 and CDR2 (germline): SNHLY, FYNNEI. CDR3 sequence (DNA): TGTGCCAGCAGTTTCTTCCAGGGTGACGAGCAGTACTTC. It yields the protein CASSFFQGDEQYF.

The sample holds a few counts of this clone. The sample contains more than one DNA sequence encoding this CDR3. The chain uses TRBV7-9 and TRBJ2-3; 7 bases map to TRBD2. CDR3 length: 15 amino acids. Losses at the gene ends were 2 bases for V and 3 bases for J; bases not matched to a gene: 5. Germline CDR1 and CDR2: SEHNR and FQNEAQ (reference sequence). This CDR3 reads CASSLSGRGTDTQYF. CDR3 bases: TGTGCCAGCAGCTTAAGTGGGAGGGGAACAGATACGCAGTATTTT.

The chain links TRBV9 to TRBJ2-7, with TRBD1 as a possible D gene (6 bases). V gave up 0 bases and J gave up 3 bases, with 13 bases separating them. The V gene's germline CDR1 is SGDLS and CDR2 YYNGEE. The CDR3 sequence is 15 residues long. The CDR3 protein is CASSVAGDTYYEQYF. CDR3 coding DNA: TGTGCCAGCAGCGTAGCTGGGGACACCTACTACGAGCAGTACTTC. Looking up the rest from reference TRBV9 and TRBJ2-7 gives the full variable domain: DSGVTQTPKHLITATGQRVTLRCSPRSGDLSVYWYQQSLDQGLQFLIQYYNGEERAKGNILERFSAQQFPDLHSELNLSSLELGDSALYFCASSVAGDTYYEQYFGPGTRLTVT.